These T cell receptor beta chains were read from a single sample in a study of T-cell memory formation after mild COVID-19. Via MiXCR, TCRdb re-called the 5' RACE reads, giving one row per CDR3 protein. The sample carries around 110,000 distinct CDR3 sequences, about a sixth recorded once. The sample taken for sequencing was PBMCs or a T cell subset sorted from them (not recorded which). The receptors were sampled from an adult woman who had mild COVID-19 (a few samples of this study predate the infection). Cell type and time point are not known. The CDR3 runs from the conserved cysteine through the conserved F or W. A D gene is named only where the DNA matches it firmly. The size of a clone is reported for some rows only, either as once, few or many, or as a class for expanded clones.

TRBJ1-3 13 TRBV4-1 NA few CASSPPAGNTIYF TGCGCCAGCAGCCCTCCGGCTGGAAACACCATATATTTT
TRBJ1-1 16 TRBV2 TRBD1 many CASSAVTGSRVFEAFF TGTGCCAGCAGTGCGGTGACAGGGTCGAGAGTGTTTGAAGCTTTCTTT
TRBJ1-5 17 TRBV4-2 TRBD1 NA CASSQDLGTGGSQPQHF TGTGCCAGCAGCCAAGATCTCGGGACAGGGGGGTCTCAGCCCCAGCATTTT
TRBJ2-3 19 TRBV9 TRBD2 NA CASSVGDTLAGLHTDTQYF TGTGCCAGCAGCGTCGGGGATACCCTAGCGGGCTTACACACAGATACGCAGTATTTT
TRBJ2-7 15 TRBV10-3 TRBD1 NA CAISGTGQGAGEQYF TGTGCCATCAGTGGCACGGGACAGGGGGCGGGGGAGCAGTACTTC
TRBJ2-7 16 TRBV4-3 TRBD2 NA CASSQGLAGLSYEQYF TGCGCCAGCAGCCAAGGACTAGCGGGACTCTCCTACGAGCAGTACTTC
TRBJ2-3 17 TRBV20-1 TRBD2 few CSAKGLAGERITDTQYF TGCAGTGCCAAGGGACTAGCGGGAGAACGGATCACAGATACGCAGTATTTT
TRBJ2-7 15 TRBV3-1 TRBD1 few CASSQGLGQGREQYF TGTGCCAGCAGCCAAGGCCTGGGACAGGGACGAGAGCAGTACTTC
TRBJ2-7 15 TRBV19 NA few CASSNPEGSSYEQYF TGTGCCAGTAGTAACCCGGAGGGGAGCTCCTACGAGCAGTACTTC
TRBJ1-1 13 TRBV4-1 NA once CASGDLIPTEAFF TGCGCCAGCGGGGACCTTATCCCCACTGAAGCTTTCTTT
TRBJ2-2 11 TRBV9 NA once CASSITRELFF TGTGCCAGCAGCATCACCAGGGAGCTGTTTTTT
TRBJ2-2 11 TRBV7-9 NA few CASFSTGELFF TGTGCCAGCTTCTCCACCGGGGAGCTGTTTTTT
TRBJ2-7 14 TRBV4-2 NA NA CASSHRTESYEQYF TGTGCCAGCAGCCACAGGACAGAATCCTACGAGCAGTACTTC
TRBJ2-1 15 TRBV19 NA few CASHQQGTTLNEQFF TGTGCCAGTCACCAGCAGGGGACTACACTCAATGAGCAGTTCTTC
TRBJ2-7 14 TRBV9 TRBD2 few CASSRTSGGYEQYF TGTGCCAGCAGCCGGACTAGCGGGGGCTACGAGCAGTACTTC
TRBJ2-7 16 TRBV3-1 TRBD2 few CASSQRSGGLAYEQYF TGTGCCAGCAGCCAGCGTAGCGGGGGGCTCGCCTACGAGCAGTACTTC
TRBJ2-3 15 TRBV2 NA many CASSEGRGSTDTQYF TGTGCCAGCAGTGAAGGCCGGGGGAGCACAGATACGCAGTATTTT
TRBJ2-3 16 TRBV19 NA NA CASSIDLAVGTDTQYF TGTGCCAGTAGTATAGATCTAGCTGTGGGCACAGATACGCAGTATTTT
TRBJ2-3 16 TRBV5-1 NA few CASRLSDRDFTDTQYF TGCGCCAGCAGATTGAGTGACAGGGACTTCACAGATACGCAGTATTTT
TRBJ2-7 18 TRBV5-5 NA few CASSLARGSGTGVYEQYF TGTGCCAGCAGCTTGGCGCGTGGATCCGGGACGGGAGTCTACGAGCAGTACTTC
TRBJ1-1 15 TRBV6-6 NA many CASSSSTGMNTEAFF TGTGCCAGCAGTTCATCGACAGGTATGAACACTGAAGCTTTCTTT
TRBJ1-1 12 TRBV9 NA few CASSHGGGEAFF TGTGCCAGCAGCCACGGAGGGGGAGAAGCTTTCTTT
TRBJ2-7 15 TRBV4-3 NA many CASSPSNRELDEQYF TGCGCCAGCAGTCCTAGCAATCGGGAGCTCGACGAGCAGTACTTC
TRBJ1-3 12 TRBV15 NA NA CATSRDRNTIYF TGTGCCACCAGCAGAGATAGAAACACCATATATTTT
TRBJ2-1 14 TRBV9 TRBD1 NA CASSVGTGNNEQFF TGTGCCAGCAGCGTCGGGACAGGGAACAATGAGCAGTTCTTC
TRBJ2-5 16 TRBV13 TRBD2 NA CASSPGGAGGQETQYF TGTGCCAGCAGCCCCGGGGGAGCGGGGGGCCAAGAGACCCAGTACTTC
TRBJ2-5 16 TRBV5-5 TRBD1 NA CASSTTGVFNQETQYF TGTGCCAGCAGCACCACAGGGGTGTTTAACCAAGAGACCCAGTACTTC
TRBJ1-5 15 TRBV11-2 NA NA CASSQGIIGNQPQHF TGTGCCAGCAGCCAGGGTATTATAGGCAATCAGCCCCAGCATTTT
TRBJ2-7 16 TRBV7-9 NA NA CASSRTDGGHPYEQYF TGTGCCAGCAGCAGAACGGACGGCGGACATCCCTACGAGCAGTACTTC